The 4 T cell receptor beta chains listed next were all sequenced from one sample in a study of cytomegalovirus exposure and HLA in healthy donors. In the PCR, 60 Vbeta and 13 Jbeta primers were used. Assay: immunoSEQ multiplex PCR; the TCRdb copy retains only in-frame clones and omits some. The data contain approximately 150,000 clones, 81% of them singletons. Material: PBMCs. Receptor source: a woman aged 45-65 years in good health and CMV-seronegative.

This clone was counted between two and nine times. The rearrangement uses TRBV2 and TRBJ2-7; tentative D call: TRBD2 (6 bases). There are 14 residues in the CDR3. Trimming removed 8 bases from V and 0 bases from J, with 14 bases in between. CDR1 is SNHLY, CDR2 FYNNEI, per germline. CDR3 amino acids: CASRDSPVSYEQYF. The CDR3 region has the DNA TGTGCCAGCCGGGACTCACCGGTCTCCTACGAGCAGTACTTC.

The CDR3 is CASTSGGVGELFF. The CDR3 DNA sequence: TGTGCCAGCACAAGCGGGGGTGTCGGGGAGCTGTTTTTT. The rearrangement joins TRBV6-5 to TRBJ2-2; 8 bases line up with TRBD2. With V trimmed by 7 bases and J by 7 bases, 5 bases remained unmatched. The germline V gene has CDR1 MNHEY and CDR2 SVGAGI. The length of the CDR3 is 13 residues.

This clone was recorded at least ten times. Other nucleotide sequences from this sample produce the same CDR3. The CDR3 protein is CASSGGGNTEAFF. DNA of the CDR3: TGCGCCAGCAGCGGCGGGGGGAACACTGAAGCTTTCTTT. The chain recombines TRBV5-1 with TRBJ1-1, with D maybe TRBD1 (5 bases). This CDR3 comprises 13 residues. The ends were cut back, 4 bases at V and 1 base at J, with 8 bases in the middle. Per germline, CDR1 SGHRS and CDR2 YFSETQ.

V usage is TRBV5-1 and J usage is TRBJ2-5, with TRBD1 as a possible D gene (5 bases). The CDR3 has 12 residues. Trimming removed 5 bases at V and 2 bases at J, with 7 bases between. Germline CDR1 reads SGHRS; CDR2 reads YFSETQ. This chain's CDR3 is CASRRGQETQYF. DNA of the CDR3: TGCGCCAGCAGAAGGGGTCAAGAGACCCAGTACTTC.